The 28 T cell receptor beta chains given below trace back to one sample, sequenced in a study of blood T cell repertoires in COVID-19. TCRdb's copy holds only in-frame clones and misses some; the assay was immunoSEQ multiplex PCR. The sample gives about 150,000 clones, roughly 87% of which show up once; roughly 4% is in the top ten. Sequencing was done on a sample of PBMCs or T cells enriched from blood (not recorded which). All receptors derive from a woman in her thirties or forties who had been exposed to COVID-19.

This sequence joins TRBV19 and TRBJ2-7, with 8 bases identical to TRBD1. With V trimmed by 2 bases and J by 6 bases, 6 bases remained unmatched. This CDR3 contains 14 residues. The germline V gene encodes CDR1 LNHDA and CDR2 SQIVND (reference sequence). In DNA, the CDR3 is TGTGCCAGTAGTATATACGGGACAGGTTCCGAGCAGTACTTC. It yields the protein CASSIYGTGSEQYF. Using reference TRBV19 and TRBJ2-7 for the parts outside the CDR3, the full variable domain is DGGITQSPKYLFRKEGQNVTLSCEQNLNHDAMYWYRQDPGQGLRLIYYSQIVNDFQKGDIAEGYSVSREKKESFPLTVTSAQKNPTAFYLCASSIYGTGSEQYFGPGTRLTVT.

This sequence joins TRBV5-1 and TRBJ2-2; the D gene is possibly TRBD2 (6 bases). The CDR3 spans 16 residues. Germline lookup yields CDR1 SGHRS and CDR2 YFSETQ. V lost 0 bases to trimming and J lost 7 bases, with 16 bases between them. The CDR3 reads CASSLASGARDGELFF. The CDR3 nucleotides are TGCGCCAGCAGCTTGGCCAGTGGGGCGCGGGACGGGGAGCTGTTTTTT.

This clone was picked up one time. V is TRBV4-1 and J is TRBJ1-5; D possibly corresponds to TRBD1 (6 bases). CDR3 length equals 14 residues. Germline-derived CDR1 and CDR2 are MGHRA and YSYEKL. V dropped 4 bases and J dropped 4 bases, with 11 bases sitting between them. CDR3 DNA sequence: TGCGCCAGCAGCCGAATAGGGGGAAATCAGCCCCAGCATTTT. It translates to CASSRIGGNQPQHF.

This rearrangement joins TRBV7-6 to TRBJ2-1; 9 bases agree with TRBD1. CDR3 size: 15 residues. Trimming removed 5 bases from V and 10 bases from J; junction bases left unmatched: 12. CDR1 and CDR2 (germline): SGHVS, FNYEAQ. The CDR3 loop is CASSIPGQGWGEQFF. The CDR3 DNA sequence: TGTGCCAGCAGCATACCGGGACAGGGTTGGGGGGAGCAGTTCTTC.

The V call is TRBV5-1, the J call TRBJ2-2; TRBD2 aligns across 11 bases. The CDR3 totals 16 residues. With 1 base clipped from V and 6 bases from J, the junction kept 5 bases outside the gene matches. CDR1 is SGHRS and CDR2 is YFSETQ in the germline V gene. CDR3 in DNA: TGCGCCAGCAGCTTGCGGGAACTAGCGGGAGCCGGGGAGCTGTTTTTT. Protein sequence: CASSLRELAGAGELFF.

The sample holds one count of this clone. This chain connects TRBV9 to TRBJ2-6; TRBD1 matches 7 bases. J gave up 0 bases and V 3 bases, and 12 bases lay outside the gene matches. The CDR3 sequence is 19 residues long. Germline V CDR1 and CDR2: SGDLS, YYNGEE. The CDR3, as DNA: TGTGCCAGCAGCGCCCATGGACAGGTAGTCCCCTCTGGGGCCAACGTCCTGACTTTC. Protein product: CASSAHGQVVPSGANVLTF.

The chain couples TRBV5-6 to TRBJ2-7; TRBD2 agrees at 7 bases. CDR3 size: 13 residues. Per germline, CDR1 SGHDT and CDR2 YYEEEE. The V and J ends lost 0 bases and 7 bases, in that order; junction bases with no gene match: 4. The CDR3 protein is CASSLDLAVEQYF. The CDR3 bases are TGTGCCAGCAGCTTGGATCTAGCGGTAGAGCAGTACTTC.

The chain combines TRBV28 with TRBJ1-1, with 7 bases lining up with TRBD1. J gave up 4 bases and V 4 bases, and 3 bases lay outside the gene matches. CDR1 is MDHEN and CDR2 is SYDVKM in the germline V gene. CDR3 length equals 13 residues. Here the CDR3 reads CASSSYRGTEAFF. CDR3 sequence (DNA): TGTGCCAGCAGTTCCTACAGGGGCACTGAAGCTTTCTTT.

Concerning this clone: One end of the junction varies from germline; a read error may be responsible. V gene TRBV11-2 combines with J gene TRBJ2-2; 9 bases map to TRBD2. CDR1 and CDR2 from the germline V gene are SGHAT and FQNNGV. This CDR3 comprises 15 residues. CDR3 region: CASSLSSGNIGELFF. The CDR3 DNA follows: TGTGCCAGCAGCTTGTCTAGCGGGAACATCGGGGAGCTGTTTTTT.

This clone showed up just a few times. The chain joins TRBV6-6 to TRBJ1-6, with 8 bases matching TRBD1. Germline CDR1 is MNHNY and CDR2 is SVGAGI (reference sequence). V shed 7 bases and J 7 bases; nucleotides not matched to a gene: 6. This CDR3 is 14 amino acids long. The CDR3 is CASNLRTGNSPLHF. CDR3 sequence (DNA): TGTGCCAGCAATCTAAGGACAGGGAATTCACCCCTCCACTTT.

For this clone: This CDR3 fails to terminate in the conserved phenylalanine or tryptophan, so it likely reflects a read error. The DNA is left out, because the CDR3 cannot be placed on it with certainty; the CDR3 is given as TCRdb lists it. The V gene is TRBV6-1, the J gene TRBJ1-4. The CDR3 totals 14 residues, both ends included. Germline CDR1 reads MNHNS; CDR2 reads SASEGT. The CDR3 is CASSETHPRGLLFL.

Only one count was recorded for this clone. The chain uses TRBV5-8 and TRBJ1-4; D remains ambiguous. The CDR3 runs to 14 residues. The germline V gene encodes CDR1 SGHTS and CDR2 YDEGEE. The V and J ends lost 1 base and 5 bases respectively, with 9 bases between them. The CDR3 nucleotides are TGTGCCAGCAGCTTGTGGGAGGCGAATGAAAAACTGTTTTTT. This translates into CASSLWEANEKLFF.

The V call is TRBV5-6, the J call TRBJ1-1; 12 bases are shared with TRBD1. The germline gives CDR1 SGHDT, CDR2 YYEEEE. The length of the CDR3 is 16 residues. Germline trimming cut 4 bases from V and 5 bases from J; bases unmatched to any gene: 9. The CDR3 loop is CASSQWDRGRRTEAFF. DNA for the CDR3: TGTGCCAGCAGCCAATGGGACAGGGGGCGCAGGACTGAAGCTTTCTTT.

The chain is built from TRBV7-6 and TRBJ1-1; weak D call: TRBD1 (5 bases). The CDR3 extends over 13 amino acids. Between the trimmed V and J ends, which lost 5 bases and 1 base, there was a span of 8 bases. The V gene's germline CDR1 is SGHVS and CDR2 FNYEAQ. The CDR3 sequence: CASSQDRNTEAFF. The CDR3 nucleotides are TGTGCCAGCAGCCAAGACAGGAACACTGAAGCTTTCTTT.

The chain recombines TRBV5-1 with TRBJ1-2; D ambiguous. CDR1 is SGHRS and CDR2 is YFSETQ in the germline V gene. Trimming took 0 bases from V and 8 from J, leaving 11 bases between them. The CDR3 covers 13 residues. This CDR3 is CASSLERGVGYTF. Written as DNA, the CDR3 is TGCGCCAGCAGCTTGGAACGGGGTGTGGGCTACACCTTC.

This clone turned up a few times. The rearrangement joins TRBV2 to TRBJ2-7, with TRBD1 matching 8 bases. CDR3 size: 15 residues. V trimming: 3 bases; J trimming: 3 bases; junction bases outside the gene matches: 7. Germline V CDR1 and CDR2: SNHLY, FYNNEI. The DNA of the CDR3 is TGTGCCAGCAGTGATGGATGGGACAGGCGCTACGAGCAGTACTTC. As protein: CASSDGWDRRYEQYF.

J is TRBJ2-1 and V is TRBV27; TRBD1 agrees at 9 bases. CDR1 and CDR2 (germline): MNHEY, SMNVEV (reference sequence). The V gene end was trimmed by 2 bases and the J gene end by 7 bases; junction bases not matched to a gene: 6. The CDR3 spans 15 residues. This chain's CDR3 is CASSLQGQGFNEQFF. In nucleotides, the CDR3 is TGTGCCAGCAGTTTACAGGGACAGGGTTTTAATGAGCAGTTCTTC.

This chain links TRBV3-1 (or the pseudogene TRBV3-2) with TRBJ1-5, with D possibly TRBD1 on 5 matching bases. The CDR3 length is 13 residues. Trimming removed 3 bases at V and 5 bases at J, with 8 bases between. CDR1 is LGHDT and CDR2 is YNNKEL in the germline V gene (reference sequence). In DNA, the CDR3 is TGTGCCAGCAGCCACCGGGGGGATCAGCCCCAGCATTTT. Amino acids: CASSHRGDQPQHF.

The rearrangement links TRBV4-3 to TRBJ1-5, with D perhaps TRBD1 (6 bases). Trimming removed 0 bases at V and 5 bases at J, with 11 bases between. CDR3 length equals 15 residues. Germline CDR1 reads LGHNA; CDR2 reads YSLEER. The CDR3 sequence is CASSQDLQGYQPQHF. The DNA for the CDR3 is TGCGCCAGCAGCCAAGATTTACAGGGATATCAGCCCCAGCATTTT.

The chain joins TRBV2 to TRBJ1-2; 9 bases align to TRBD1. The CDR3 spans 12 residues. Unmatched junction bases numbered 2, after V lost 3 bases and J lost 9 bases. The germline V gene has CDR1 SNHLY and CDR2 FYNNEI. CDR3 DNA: TGTGCCAGCAGTGAGGACAGGGGAAGCTACACCTTC. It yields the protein CASSEDRGSYTF.

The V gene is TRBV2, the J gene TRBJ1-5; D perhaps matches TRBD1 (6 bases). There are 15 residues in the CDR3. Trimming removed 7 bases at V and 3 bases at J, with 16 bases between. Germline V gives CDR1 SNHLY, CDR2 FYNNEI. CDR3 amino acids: CASKSGHDFNQPQHF. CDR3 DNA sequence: TGTGCCAGCAAATCGGGACATGATTTCAATCAGCCCCAGCATTTT.

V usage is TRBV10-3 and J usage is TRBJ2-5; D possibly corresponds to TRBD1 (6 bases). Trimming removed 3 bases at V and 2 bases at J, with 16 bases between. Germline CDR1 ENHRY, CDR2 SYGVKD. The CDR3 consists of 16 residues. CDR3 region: CAISDPPGQGQETQYF. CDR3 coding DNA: TGTGCCATCAGTGACCCCCCCGGGCAGGGGCAAGAGACCCAGTACTTC.

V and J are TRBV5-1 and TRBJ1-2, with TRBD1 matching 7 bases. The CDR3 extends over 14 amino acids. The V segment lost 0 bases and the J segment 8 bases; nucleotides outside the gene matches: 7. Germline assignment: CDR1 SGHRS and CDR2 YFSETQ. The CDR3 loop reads CASSLVTGKGGYTF. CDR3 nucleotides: TGCGCCAGCAGCTTGGTGACAGGGAAGGGCGGCTACACCTTC.

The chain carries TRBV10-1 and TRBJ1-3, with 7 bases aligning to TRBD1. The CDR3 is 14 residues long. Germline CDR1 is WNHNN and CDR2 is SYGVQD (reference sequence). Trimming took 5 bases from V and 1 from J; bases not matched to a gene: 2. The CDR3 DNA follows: TGCGCCAGCAGTCCGGGACAGTCTGGAAACACCATATATTTT. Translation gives CASSPGQSGNTIYF.

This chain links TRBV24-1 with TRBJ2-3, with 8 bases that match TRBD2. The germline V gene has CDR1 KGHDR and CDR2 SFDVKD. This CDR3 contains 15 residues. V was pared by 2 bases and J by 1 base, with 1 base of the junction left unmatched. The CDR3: CATSDSGGGTDTQYF. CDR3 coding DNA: TGTGCCACCAGTGATTCCGGGGGGGGCACAGATACGCAGTATTTT.

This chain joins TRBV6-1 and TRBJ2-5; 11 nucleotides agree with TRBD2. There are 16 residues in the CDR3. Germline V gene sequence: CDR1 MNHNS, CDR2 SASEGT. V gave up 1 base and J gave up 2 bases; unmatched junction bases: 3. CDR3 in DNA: TGTGCCAGCAGTGAAGGACTAGCGGGGAATCAAGAGACCCAGTACTTC. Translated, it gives CASSEGLAGNQETQYF.

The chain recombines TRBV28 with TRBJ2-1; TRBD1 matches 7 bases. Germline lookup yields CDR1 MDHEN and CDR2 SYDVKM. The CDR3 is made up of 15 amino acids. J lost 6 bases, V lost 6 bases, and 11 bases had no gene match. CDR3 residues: CASRRGGPVANEQFF. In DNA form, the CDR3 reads TGTGCCAGCAGGCGAGGGGGCCCCGTGGCCAATGAGCAGTTCTTC. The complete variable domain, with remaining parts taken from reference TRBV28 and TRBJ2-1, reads DVKVTQSSRYLVKRTGEKVFLECVQDMDHENMFWYRQDPGLGLRLIYFSYDVKMKEKGDIPEGYSVSREKKERFSLILESASTNQTSMYLCASRRGGPVANEQFFGPGTRLTVL.

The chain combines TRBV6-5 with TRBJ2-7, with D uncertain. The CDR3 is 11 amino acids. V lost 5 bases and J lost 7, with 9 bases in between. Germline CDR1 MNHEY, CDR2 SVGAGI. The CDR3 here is CASSQSTEQYF. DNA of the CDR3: TGTGCCAGCAGTCAGTCGACTGAGCAGTACTTC.